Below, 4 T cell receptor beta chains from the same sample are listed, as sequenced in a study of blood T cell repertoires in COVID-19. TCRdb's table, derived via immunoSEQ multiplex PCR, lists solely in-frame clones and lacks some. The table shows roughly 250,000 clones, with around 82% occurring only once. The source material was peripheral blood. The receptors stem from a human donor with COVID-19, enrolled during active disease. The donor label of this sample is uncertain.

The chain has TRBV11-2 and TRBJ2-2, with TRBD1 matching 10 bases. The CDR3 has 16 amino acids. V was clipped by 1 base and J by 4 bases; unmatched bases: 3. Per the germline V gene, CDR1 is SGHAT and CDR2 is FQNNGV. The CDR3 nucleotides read TGTGCCAGCAGCTTAGCCGGGACAGGGGTCACCGGGGAGCTGTTTTTT. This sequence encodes CASSLAGTGVTGELFF.

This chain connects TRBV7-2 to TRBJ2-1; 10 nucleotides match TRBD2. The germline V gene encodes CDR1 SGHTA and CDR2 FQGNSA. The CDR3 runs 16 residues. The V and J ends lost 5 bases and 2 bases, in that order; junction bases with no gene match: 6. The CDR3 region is CASSAASGRAYNEQFF. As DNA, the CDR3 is TGTGCCAGCAGCGCCGCCAGCGGGAGGGCCTACAATGAGCAGTTCTTC.

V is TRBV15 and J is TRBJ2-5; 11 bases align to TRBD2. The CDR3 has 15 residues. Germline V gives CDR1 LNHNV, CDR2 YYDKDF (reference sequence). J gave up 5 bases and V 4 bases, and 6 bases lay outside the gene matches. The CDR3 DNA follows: TGTGCCACCAGCACTCGGACTAGCGGGTGGGAGACCCAGTACTTC. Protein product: CATSTRTSGWETQYF. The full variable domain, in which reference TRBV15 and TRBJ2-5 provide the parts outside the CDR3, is DAMVIQNPRYQVTQFGKPVTLSCSQTLNHNVMYWYQQKSSQAPKLLFHYYDKDFNNEADTPDNFQSRRPNTSFCFLDIRSPGLGDTAMYLCATSTRTSGWETQYFGPGTRLLVL.

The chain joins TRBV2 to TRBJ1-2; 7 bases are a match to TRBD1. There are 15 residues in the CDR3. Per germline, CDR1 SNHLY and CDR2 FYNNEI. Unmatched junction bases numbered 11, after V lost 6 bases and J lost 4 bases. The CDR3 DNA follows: TGTGCCAGCAGGCCCCGGGACAGAGGGGGCTATGGCTACACCTTC. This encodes CASRPRDRGGYGYTF.